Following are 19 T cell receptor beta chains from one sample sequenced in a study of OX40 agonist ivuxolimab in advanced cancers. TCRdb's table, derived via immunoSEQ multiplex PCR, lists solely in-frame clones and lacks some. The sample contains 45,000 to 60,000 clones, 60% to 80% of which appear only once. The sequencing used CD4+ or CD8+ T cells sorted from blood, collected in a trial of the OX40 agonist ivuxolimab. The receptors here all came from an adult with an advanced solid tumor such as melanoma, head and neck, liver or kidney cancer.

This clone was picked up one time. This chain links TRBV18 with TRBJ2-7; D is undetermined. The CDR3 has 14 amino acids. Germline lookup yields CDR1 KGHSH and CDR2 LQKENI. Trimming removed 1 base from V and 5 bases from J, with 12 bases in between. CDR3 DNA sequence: TGTGCCAGCTCACCACTGGCGACTTCGGACGAGCAGTACTTC. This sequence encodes CASSPLATSDEQYF.

CDR3 sequence (DNA): TGTGCCACCAGCAGATCCTCTACGACCGACGAGCAGTACTTC. It encodes CATSRSSTTDEQYF. The V gene is TRBV15, the J gene TRBJ2-7, with no clear D. Trimming cost V 2 bases and J 5 bases, with 13 bases left between them. Germline values: CDR1 LNHNV, CDR2 YYDKDF (reference sequence). This CDR3 spans 14 amino acids.

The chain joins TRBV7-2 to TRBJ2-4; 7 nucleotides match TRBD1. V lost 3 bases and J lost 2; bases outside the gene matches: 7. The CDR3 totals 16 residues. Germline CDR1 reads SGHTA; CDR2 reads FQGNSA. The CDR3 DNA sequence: TGTGCCAGCAGCTTGTTAGAGACAGGGACCAAAAACATTCAGTACTTC. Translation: CASSLLETGTKNIQYF.

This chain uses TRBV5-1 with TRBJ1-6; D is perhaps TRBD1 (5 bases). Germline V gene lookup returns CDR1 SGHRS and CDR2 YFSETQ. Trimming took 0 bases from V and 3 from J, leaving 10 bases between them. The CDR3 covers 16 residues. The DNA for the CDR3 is TGCGCCAGCAGCTTGGGGGGCGGCCTCTATAATTCACCCCTCCACTTT. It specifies CASSLGGGLYNSPLHF.

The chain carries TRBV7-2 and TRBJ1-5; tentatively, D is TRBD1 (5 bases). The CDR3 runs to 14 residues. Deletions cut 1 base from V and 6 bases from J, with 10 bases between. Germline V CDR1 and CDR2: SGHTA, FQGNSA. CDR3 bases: TGTGCCAGCAGCTTAGGCGGGGGGACTCAGCCCCAGCATTTT. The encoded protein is CASSLGGGTQPQHF.

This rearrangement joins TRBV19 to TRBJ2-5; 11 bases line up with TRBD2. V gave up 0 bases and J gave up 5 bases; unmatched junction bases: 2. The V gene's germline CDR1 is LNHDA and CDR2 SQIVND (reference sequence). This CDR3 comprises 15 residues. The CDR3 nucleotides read TGTGCCAGTAGTATAGAGACTAGCGGGGCTGAGACCCAGTACTTC. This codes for CASSIETSGAETQYF.

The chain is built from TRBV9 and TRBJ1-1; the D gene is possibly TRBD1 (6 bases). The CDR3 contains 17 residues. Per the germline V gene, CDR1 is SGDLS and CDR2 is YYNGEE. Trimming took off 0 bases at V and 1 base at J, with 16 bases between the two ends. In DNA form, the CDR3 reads TGTGCCAGCAGCGTAGTCGGTCAGGGGTCTGCGAACACTGAAGCTTTCTTT. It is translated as CASSVVGQGSANTEAFF.

The CDR3 sequence: CASSLDGGLETQYF. In DNA, the CDR3 is TGTGCCAGCAGCTTAGATGGGGGGTTAGAGACCCAGTACTTC. The genes are TRBV7-9 and TRBJ2-5, with a tentative D call TRBD2 (6 bases). Trimming removed 1 base at V and 4 bases at J, with 10 bases between. The CDR3 covers 14 residues. Germline V gives CDR1 SEHNR, CDR2 FQNEAQ (reference sequence).

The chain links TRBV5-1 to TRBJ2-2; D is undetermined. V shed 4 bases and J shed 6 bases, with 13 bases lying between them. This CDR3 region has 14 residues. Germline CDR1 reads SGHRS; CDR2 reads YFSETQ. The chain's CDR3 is CASSPGVISGELFF. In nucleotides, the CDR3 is TGCGCCAGCAGCCCAGGCGTGATTTCCGGGGAGCTGTTTTTT.

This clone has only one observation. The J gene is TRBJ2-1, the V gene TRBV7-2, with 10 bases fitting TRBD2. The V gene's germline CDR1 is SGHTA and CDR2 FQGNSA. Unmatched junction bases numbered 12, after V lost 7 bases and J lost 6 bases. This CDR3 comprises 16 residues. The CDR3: CASIPRTSGVINEQFF. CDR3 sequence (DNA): TGTGCCAGCATCCCACGAACTAGCGGGGTGATCAATGAGCAGTTCTTC.

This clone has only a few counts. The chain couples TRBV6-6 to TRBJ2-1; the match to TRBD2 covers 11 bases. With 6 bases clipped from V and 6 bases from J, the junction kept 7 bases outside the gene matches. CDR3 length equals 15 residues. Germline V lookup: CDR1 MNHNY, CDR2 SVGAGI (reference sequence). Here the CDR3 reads CASRPLAGAFNEQFF. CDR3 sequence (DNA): TGTGCCAGCAGACCACTAGCGGGGGCCTTCAATGAGCAGTTCTTC.

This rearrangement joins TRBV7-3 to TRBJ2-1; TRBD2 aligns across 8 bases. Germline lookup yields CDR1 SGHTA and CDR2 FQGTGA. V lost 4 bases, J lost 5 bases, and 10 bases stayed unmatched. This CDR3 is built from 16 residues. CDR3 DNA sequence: TGTGCCAGCAGCTCCACGGGCGGGAGGCTCGACAATGAGCAGTTCTTC. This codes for CASSSTGGRLDNEQFF. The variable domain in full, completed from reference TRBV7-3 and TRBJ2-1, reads GAGVSQTPSNKVTEKGKYVELRCDPISGHTALYWYRQSLGQGPEFLIYFQGTGAADDSGLPNDRFFAVRPEGSVSTLKIQRTERGDSAVYLCASSSTGGRLDNEQFFGPGTRLTVL.

The CDR3 region has the DNA TGCGCCAGCAGCTACCAGCGCCGGAGCTCCTACAATGAGCAGTTCTTC. It specifies CASSYQRRSSYNEQFF. The rearrangement joins TRBV5-1 to TRBJ2-1; D call uncertain. V gave up 3 bases and J gave up 0 bases, with 13 bases separating them. CDR3 size: 16 residues. CDR1 SGHRS and CDR2 YFSETQ come from the germline V gene.

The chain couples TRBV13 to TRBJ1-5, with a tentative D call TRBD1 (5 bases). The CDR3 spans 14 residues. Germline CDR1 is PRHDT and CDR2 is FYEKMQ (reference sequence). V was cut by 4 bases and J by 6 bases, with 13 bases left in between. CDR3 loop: CASSWGIRSQPQHF. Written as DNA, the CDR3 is TGTGCCAGCAGCTGGGGCATAAGGAGTCAGCCCCAGCATTTT.

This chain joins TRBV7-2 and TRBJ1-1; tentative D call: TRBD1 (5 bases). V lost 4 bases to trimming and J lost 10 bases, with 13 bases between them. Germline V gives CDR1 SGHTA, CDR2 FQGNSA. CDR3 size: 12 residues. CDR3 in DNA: TGTGCCAGCAGCTCGAGTGGGGGGGGAGCTTTCTTT. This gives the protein CASSSSGGGAFF.

The DNA of the CDR3 is TGCGCCAGCAGCTTTCCGAGGACAGGGGGGAGGGAGACCCAGTACTTC. Its protein product is CASSFPRTGGRETQYF. The chain carries TRBV5-1 and TRBJ2-5, with TRBD1 matching over 10 bases. CDR3 size: 16 residues. Germline trimming cut 2 bases from V and 5 bases from J; bases unmatched to any gene: 9. The germline V gene has CDR1 SGHRS and CDR2 YFSETQ.

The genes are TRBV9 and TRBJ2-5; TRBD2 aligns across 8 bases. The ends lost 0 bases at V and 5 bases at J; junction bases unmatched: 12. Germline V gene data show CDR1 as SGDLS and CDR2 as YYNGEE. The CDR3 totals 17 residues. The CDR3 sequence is CASSVVQRGPPGETQYF. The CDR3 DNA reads TGTGCCAGCAGCGTAGTACAGCGGGGGCCGCCCGGGGAGACCCAGTACTTC.

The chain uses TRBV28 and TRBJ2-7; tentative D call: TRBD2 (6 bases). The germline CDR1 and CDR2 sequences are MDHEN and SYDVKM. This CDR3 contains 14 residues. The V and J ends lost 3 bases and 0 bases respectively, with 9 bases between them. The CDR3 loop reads CASSFYGSSYEQYF. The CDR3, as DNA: TGTGCCAGCAGTTTTTACGGGAGCTCCTACGAGCAGTACTTC.

The DNA for the CDR3 is TGTGCCAGCTCACCACTTGTGGGAGCCAAAAACATTCAGTACTTC. Amino acids: CASSPLVGAKNIQYF. V is TRBV18 and J is TRBJ2-4; D not resolved. The CDR3 is 15 amino acids. CDR1 and CDR2 from the germline V gene are KGHSH and LQKENI. With 1 base removed from V and 0 bases from J, the gap between germline ends came to 7 bases.